This T cell receptor beta chain came from a study of blood T cell repertoires in COVID-19. Whole-study context: Acute and convalescent COVID-19 samples came from the United States, Italy and Spain.

Libraries were prepared by immunoSEQ multiplex PCR; TCRdb keeps only in-frame clonotypes and omits some of them. The sample consists of 110,000 to 150,000 clones, about 80% of them appearing once. This CDR3 comprises 15 residues. Looked up from germline, CDR1 is SNHLY and CDR2 is FYNNEI. The V end was cut by 1 base, the J end by 4 bases, with 13 bases between. The rearrangement uses TRBV2 and TRBJ1-2, with D uncertain. The sequencing input was PBMCs or T cells enriched from blood (not recorded which). This receptor was obtained from a man between 50 and 59 years old who had recovered from COVID-19. The CDR3 loop is CASSEDRLGGYGYTF. In DNA, the CDR3 is TGTGCCAGCAGTGAAGACCGGTTGGGAGGCTATGGCTACACCTTC.